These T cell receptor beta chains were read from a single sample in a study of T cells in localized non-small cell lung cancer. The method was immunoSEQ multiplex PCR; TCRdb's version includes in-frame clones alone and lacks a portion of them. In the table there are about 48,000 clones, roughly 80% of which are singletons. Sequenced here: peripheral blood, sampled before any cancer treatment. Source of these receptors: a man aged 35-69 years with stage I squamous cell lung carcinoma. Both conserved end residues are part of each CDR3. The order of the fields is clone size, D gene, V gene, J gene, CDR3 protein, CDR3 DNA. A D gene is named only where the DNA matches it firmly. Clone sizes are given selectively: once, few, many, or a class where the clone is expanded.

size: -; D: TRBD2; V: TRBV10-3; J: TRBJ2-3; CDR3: CAIRPSGADTQYF; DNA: TGTGCCATCAGGCCTAGCGGGGCAGATACGCAGTATTTT
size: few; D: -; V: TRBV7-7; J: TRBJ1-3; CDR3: CASSRSPASGNTIYF; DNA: TGTGCTAGCAGCCGATCCCCGGCCTCTGGAAACACCATATATTTT
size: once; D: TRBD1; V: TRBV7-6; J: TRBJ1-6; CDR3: CASSSGQGGNSPLHF; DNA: TGTGCCAGCAGCTCCGGACAGGGCGGTAATTCACCCCTCCACTTT
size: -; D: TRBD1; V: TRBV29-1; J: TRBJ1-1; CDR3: CSTQEGQGRSEAFF; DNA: TGCAGCACCCAAGAGGGACAGGGGAGAAGTGAAGCTTTCTTT
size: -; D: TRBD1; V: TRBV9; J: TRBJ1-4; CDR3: CASSAGTANEKLFF; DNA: TGTGCCAGCAGCGCGGGGACAGCTAATGAAAAACTGTTTTTT
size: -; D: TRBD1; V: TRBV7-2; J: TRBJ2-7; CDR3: CASSSGQLSYEQYF; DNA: TGTGCCAGCAGCTCGGGACAGCTGTCCTACGAGCAGTACTTC
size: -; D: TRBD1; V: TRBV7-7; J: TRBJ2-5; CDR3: CASSLRGRETQYF; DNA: TGTGCCAGCAGCTTAAGGGGGCGGGAGACCCAGTACTTC
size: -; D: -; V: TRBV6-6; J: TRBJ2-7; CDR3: CASWAPYEQYF; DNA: TGTGCCAGCTGGGCCCCCTACGAGCAGTACTTC
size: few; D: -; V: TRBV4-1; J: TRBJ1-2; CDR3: CASSQIGQKANYGYTF; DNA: TGCGCCAGCAGCCAAATCGGACAGAAGGCTAACTATGGCTACACCTTC
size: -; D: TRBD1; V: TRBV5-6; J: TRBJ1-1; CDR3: CASSVGTGGFEAFF; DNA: TGTGCCAGCAGCGTTGGGACAGGGGGTTTTGAAGCTTTCTTT
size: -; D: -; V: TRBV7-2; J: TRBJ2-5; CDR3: CASTRQPGIGTQYF; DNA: TGTGCCAGCACAAGACAGCCGGGAATCGGGACCCAGTACTTC